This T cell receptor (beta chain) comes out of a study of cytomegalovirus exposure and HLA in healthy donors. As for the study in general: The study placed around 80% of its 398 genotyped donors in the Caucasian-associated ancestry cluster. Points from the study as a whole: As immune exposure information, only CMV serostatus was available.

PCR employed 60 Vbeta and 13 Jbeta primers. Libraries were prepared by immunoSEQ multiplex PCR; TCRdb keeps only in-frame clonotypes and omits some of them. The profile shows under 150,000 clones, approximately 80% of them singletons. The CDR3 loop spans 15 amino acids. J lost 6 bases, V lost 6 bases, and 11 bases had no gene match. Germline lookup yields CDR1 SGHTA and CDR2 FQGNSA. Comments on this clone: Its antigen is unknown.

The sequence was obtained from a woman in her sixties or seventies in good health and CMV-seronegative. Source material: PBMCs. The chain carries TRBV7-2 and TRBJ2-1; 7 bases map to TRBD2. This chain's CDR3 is CASRSTSLRANEQFF. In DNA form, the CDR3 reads TGTGCCAGCAGATCGACTAGCCTGAGGGCCAATGAGCAGTTCTTC.